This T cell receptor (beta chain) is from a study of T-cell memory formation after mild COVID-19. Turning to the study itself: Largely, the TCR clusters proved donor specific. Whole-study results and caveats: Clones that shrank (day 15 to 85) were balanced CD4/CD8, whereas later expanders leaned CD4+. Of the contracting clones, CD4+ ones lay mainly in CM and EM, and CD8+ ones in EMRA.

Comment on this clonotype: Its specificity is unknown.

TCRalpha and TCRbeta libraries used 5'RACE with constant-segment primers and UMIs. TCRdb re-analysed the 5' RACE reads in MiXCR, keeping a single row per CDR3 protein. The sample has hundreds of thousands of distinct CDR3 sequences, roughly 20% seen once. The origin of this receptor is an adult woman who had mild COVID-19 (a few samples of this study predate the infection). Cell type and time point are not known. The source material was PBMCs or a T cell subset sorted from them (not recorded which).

CDR3: CATSDSGGYTYNEQFF. In nucleotides, the CDR3 is TGTGCCACCAGTGATTCCGGCGGCTATACTTACAATGAGCAGTTCTTC. V gene TRBV24-1 combines with J gene TRBJ2-1; D is undetermined. Looked up from germline, CDR1 is KGHDR and CDR2 is SFDVKD. Between the trimmed V and J ends, which lost 2 bases and 4 bases, there was a span of 14 bases. This CDR3 comprises 16 residues.